The rows below give T cell receptor beta chains drawn from one sample of a study of post-analysis software for immune sequencing data. TCRdb re-derived calls from the PCR reads in MiXCR, one entry per CDR3 protein. The profile shows some 240,000 distinct CDR3 sequences, roughly a third of them singletons. The source material was blood. These receptors all come from a girl aged 5 to 17 with multiple sclerosis. CDR3s include the opening cysteine and the closing phenylalanine or tryptophan. D genes are given only for firm matches. Size is omitted from some rows. Given values are once, few, many or a class for expanded clones.

j_call,cdr3_length,d_call,v_call,clone_size,cdr3_aa,cdr3_nt
TRBJ1-1,16,NA,TRBV7-6,NA,CASSLVTARGNTEAFF,TGTGCCAGCAGCTTAGTGACAGCGAGGGGGAACACTGAAGCTTTCTTT
TRBJ2-7,14,NA,TRBV5-1,NA,CASSLQGSSYEQYF,TGCGCCAGCAGCTTGCAGGGAAGCTCCTACGAGCAGTACTTC
TRBJ2-3,14,TRBD2,TRBV20-1,many,CSAGAGGPTDTQYF,TGCAGTGCTGGAGCGGGAGGGCCCACAGATACGCAGTATTTT
TRBJ2-2,14,NA,TRBV30,NA,CAWSLTGPPGELFF,TGTGCCTGGAGTTTGACGGGTCCACCGGGAGAGCTGTTTTTT
TRBJ1-2,13,NA,TRBV20-1,few,CSAENLANYGYTF,TGCAGTGCTGAGAACTTAGCTAACTATGGCTACACCTTC
TRBJ2-1,15,NA,TRBV4-1,NA,CASSHYQLTGNEQFF,TGCGCCAGCAGCCATTACCAACTGACTGGCAATGAGCAGTTCTTC
TRBJ1-5,14,TRBD1,TRBV20-1,NA,CSARDRTGGQPQHF,TGCAGTGCTAGGGACAGGACGGGGGGACAGCCCCAGCATTTT
TRBJ1-1,17,NA,TRBV4-2,many,CASSLRPSLARNTEAFF,TGTGCCAGCAGCCTCAGACCCAGTTTGGCGAGGAACACTGAAGCTTTCTTT
TRBJ2-5,15,TRBD2,TRBV20-1,NA,CSCFKGTSGGGTQYF,TGCAGTTGCTTCAAAGGGACTAGCGGTGGAGGGACCCAGTACTTC
TRBJ2-1,13,TRBD1,TRBV20-1,NA,CSAPGTAYNEQFF,TGCAGTGCTCCCGGGACAGCTTACAATGAGCAGTTCTTC
TRBJ2-1,16,NA,TRBV4-1,NA,CASSLAQGRTYNEQFF,TGCGCCAGCAGCTTGGCCCAGGGACGGACCTACAATGAGCAGTTCTTC
TRBJ2-1,17,TRBD2,TRBV7-6,NA,CACSLSHSGSTYNEQFF,TGTGCCTGCAGCTTAAGCCACAGCGGGAGTACCTACAATGAGCAGTTCTTC
TRBJ2-3,15,TRBD2,TRBV13,few,CASSLRSGTTDTQYF,TGTGCCAGCAGCCTTCGTAGCGGGACCACAGATACGCAGTATTTT
TRBJ2-5,15,NA,TRBV11-1,many,CASRGGNGIQETQYF,TGTGCCAGCAGAGGGGGGAACGGTATTCAAGAGACCCAGTACTTC
TRBJ2-1,15,TRBD2,TRBV19,few,CASSTTSGSHNEQFF,TGTGCCAGTAGTACGACTAGCGGGAGTCACAATGAGCAGTTCTTC
TRBJ2-3,16,NA,TRBV5-1,many,CASSLEGGASTDTQYF,TGCGCCAGCAGCTTGGAAGGCGGGGCTAGCACAGATACGCAGTATTTT
TRBJ2-1,18,NA,TRBV11-2,NA,CASSLSPWGESSYNEQFF,TGTGCCAGCAGCTTAAGCCCCTGGGGTGAGAGCTCCTACAATGAGCAGTTCTTC
TRBJ2-1,13,NA,TRBV9,NA,CASSVGWTNEQFF,TGTGCCAGCAGCGTAGGCTGGACAAATGAGCAGTTCTTC
TRBJ2-1,13,NA,TRBV12-3/TRBV12-4,many,CASRAGRYNEQFF,TGTGCCAGCAGAGCCGGACGCTACAATGAGCAGTTCTTC
TRBJ1-6,14,NA,TRBV12-3/TRBV12-4,NA,CASRPGSPNSPPHF,TGTGCCAGCAGACCCGGGAGCCCTAATTCACCCCCCCACTTT
TRBJ1-2,13,NA,TRBV5-1,many,CASSLATRYGYTF,TGCGCCAGCAGCTTGGCCACGAGGTATGGCTACACCTTC
TRBJ2-5,14,NA,TRBV5-1,many,CASSLGQIGETQYF,TGCGCCAGCAGCTTGGGACAGATTGGGGAGACCCAGTACTTC
TRBJ1-6,14,NA,TRBV7-2,many,CASSLNGFGSPLHF,TGTGCCAGCAGCTTAAACGGGTTCGGGTCACCCCTCCACTTT
TRBJ2-1,14,TRBD2,TRBV7-9,many,CASSFSGRGNEQFF,TGTGCCAGCAGCTTCAGCGGGAGAGGGAATGAGCAGTTCTTC
TRBJ2-1,15,NA,TRBV28,few,CASSHARISYNEQFF,TGTGCCAGCAGTCACGCCCGGATCTCCTACAATGAGCAGTTCTTC
TRBJ2-4,17,TRBD2,TRBV3-1,NA,CASSQGGLALAKNIQYF,TGTGCCAGCAGCCAAGGGGGACTAGCTCTAGCCAAAAACATTCAGTACTTC
TRBJ1-1,13,NA,TRBV3-1,NA,CASLRTEGGEAFF,TGTGCCAGCCTTAGGACAGAAGGAGGTGAAGCTTTCTTT
TRBJ1-6,17,TRBD1,TRBV5-1,many,CASSYGQGSSYNSPLHF,TGCGCCAGCAGCTACGGACAGGGGAGCTCCTATAATTCACCCCTCCACTTT
TRBJ2-5,16,NA,TRBV27,NA,CASSPLGAGPRDEQYF,TGTGCCAGCAGTCCGCTCGGGGCGGGCCCCAGGGATGAGCAGTACTTC
TRBJ1-1,14,NA,TRBV28,many,CASSTNTRGTEAFF,TGTGCCAGCAGTACTAACACCCGAGGCACTGAAGCTTTCTTT
TRBJ1-5,12,NA,TRBV20-1,NA,CSAREGSQPQHF,TGCAGTGCTAGGGAGGGTAGCCAGCCCCAGCATTTT
TRBJ1-2,14,NA,TRBV6-5,NA,CASSYVAGDYGYTF,TGTGCCAGCAGTTACGTCGCAGGGGACTATGGCTACACCTTC
TRBJ1-5,15,TRBD1,TRBV6-1,few,CASSEAGQGAQPQHF,TGTGCCAGCAGTGAAGCGGGACAGGGGGCTCAGCCCCAGCATTTT
TRBJ1-1,13,NA,TRBV6-2/TRBV6-3,few,CASRTTRLVEAFF,TGTGCCAGCAGGACAACACGCCTAGTTGAAGCTTTCTTT
TRBJ1-1,11,TRBD1,TRBV6-1,NA,CASSRQGAAFF,TGTGCCAGCAGCAGACAGGGGGCAGCTTTCTTT
TRBJ2-7,13,TRBD2,TRBV20-1,NA,CSASGTTYNEQYF,TGCAGTGCTTCCGGGACTACTTACAATGAGCAGTACTTC
TRBJ1-5,16,TRBD1,TRBV10-3,few,CAISDAQGASSQPQHF,TGTGCCATCAGTGACGCACAGGGGGCCAGTAGTCAGCCCCAGCATTTT
TRBJ1-1,14,NA,TRBV5-1,many,CASSLYERKTEAFF,TGCGCCAGCAGCTTGTATGAAAGAAAGACTGAAGCTTTCTTT
TRBJ1-1,15,NA,TRBV30,many,CAWSVMGTFKTEAFF,TGTGCCTGGAGTGTCATGGGGACATTCAAAACTGAAGCTTTCTTT
TRBJ2-3,15,NA,TRBV5-1,many,CASSLAQVGGDTQYF,TGCGCCAGCAGCTTGGCGCAGGTCGGCGGAGATACGCAGTATTTT
TRBJ1-1,14,NA,TRBV6-5,many,CASARHGDNTEAFF,TGTGCCAGCGCGCGGCATGGGGATAACACTGAAGCTTTCTTT
TRBJ1-5,14,NA,TRBV20-1,few,CSARDSRDNQPQHF,TGCAGTGCTAGAGATTCCAGGGACAATCAGCCCCAGCATTTT
TRBJ2-1,16,NA,TRBV5-4,many,CASSLDRPSSYNEQFF,TGTGCCAGCAGCTTGGACAGACCGAGCTCCTACAATGAGCAGTTCTTC
TRBJ1-2,13,NA,TRBV29-1,many,CSVERGNGYGYTF,TGCAGCGTTGAAAGGGGGAATGGGTATGGCTACACCTTC
TRBJ2-3,13,TRBD2,TRBV20-1,NA,CSAKRGVTDTQYF,TGCAGTGCGAAGCGGGGGGTCACAGATACGCAGTATTTT
TRBJ1-5,15,NA,TRBV20-1,many,CSALKYGTNNQPQHF,TGCAGTGCTCTTAAATACGGGACAAACAATCAGCCCCAGCATTTT
TRBJ1-2,14,NA,TRBV27,few,CASSFDGGTGGYTF,TGTGCCAGCAGTTTCGACGGAGGAACGGGTGGCTACACCTTC
TRBJ1-1,15,TRBD1,TRBV13,NA,CASIDRQGNVTEAFF,TGTGCCAGCATCGATCGACAGGGAAATGTCACTGAAGCTTTCTTT
TRBJ2-1,16,TRBD2,TRBV14,few,CTSSPLWEGSYNVQFF,TGTACCAGCAGCCCCCTATGGGAGGGCTCCTACAATGTGCAGTTCTTC
TRBJ1-1,13,NA,TRBV12-3/TRBV12-4,many,CASTKSDSTEAFF,TGTGCCAGCACCAAATCGGACAGTACTGAAGCTTTCTTT
TRBJ2-1,15,NA,TRBV10-3,NA,CATGPGMSSYNEQFF,TGTGCCACTGGGCCGGGTATGAGCTCCTACAATGAGCAGTTCTTC
TRBJ2-7,15,TRBD2,TRBV5-6,NA,CASSPRTSGSYEQYF,TGTGCCAGCAGCCCAAGGACTAGCGGCTCCTACGAGCAGTACTTC
TRBJ2-7,15,NA,TRBV5-5,NA,CASKDWDGSTYEQYF,TGTGCCAGCAAAGATTGGGACGGATCAACCTACGAGCAGTACTTC
TRBJ2-1,15,TRBD2,TRBV7-9,NA,CASSLGGLARGEQFF,TGTGCCAGCAGCTTAGGGGGACTAGCGAGGGGTGAGCAGTTCTTC
TRBJ2-2,13,NA,TRBV12-3/TRBV12-4,NA,CASTQWYAGELFF,TGTGCCAGCACCCAGTGGTACGCCGGGGAGCTGTTTTTT
TRBJ2-6,15,TRBD1,TRBV29-1,many,CSVVSRGPGANVLTF,TGCAGCGTTGTATCCAGGGGGCCCGGGGCCAACGTCCTGACTTTC